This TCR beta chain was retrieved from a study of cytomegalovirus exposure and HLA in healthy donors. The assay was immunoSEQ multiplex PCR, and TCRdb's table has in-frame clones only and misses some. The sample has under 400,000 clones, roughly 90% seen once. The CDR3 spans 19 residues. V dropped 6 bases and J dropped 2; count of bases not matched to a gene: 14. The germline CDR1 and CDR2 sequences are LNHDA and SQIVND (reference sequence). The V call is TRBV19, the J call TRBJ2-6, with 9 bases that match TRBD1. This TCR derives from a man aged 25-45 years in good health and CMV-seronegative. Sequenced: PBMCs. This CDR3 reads CASRRTGAHQGPGANVLTF. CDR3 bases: TGTGCCAGTAGAAGGACAGGGGCACATCAAGGCCCTGGGGCCAACGTCCTGACTTTC.